This T cell receptor (beta chain) was sequenced for a study of vaccination effects on CD4 cells after COVID-19. The wider study: Sampling occurred a median 72 days post second dose, range 14 to 241.

Only in-frame clones appear in the TCRdb table, and some are missing; sequencing was by immunoSEQ multiplex PCR. The sample includes more than 15,000 clones, 65% to 80% of them seen just once. This CDR3 region has 15 residues. Trimming cost V 6 bases and J 1 base, with 15 bases left between them. The germline CDR1 and CDR2 sequences are MDHEN and SYDVKM. Prior to sequencing, the ViraFEST assay stimulated PBMC with viral peptide pools, which expanded the antigen-specific CD4+ T cells. The culture ran for 10 days, and then CD4+ T cells were isolated. By PCR, the person was confirmed to have had SARS-CoV-2 infection between March and December 2020. Participants each got two BNT162b2 or mRNA-1273 vaccine doses. Comment on this clone: Its antigen is not identified.

This sequence joins TRBV28 and TRBJ1-1; D call uncertain. This specimen consisted of CD4+ T cells from PBMCs cultured with SARS-CoV-2 spike peptides, obtained after COVID-19 vaccination. The clonotype originates from a human donor who had a prior SARS-CoV-2 infection. CDR3 sequence: CASRTLGRENTEAFF. In DNA, the CDR3 is TGTGCCAGCAGAACTTTAGGGCGGGAGAACACTGAAGCTTTCTTT.